Each of the 26 T cell receptor beta chains below was sequenced from the same sample in a study of cytomegalovirus exposure and HLA in healthy donors. In the PCR, 60 Vbeta and 13 Jbeta primers were used. This table comes from immunoSEQ multiplex PCR, and its TCRdb copy is limited to in-frame clones, with some not included. The sample yields 150,000 or so clones, of which the top ten take up 2.2%. Source material: PBMCs. These receptors all come from a woman younger than 30 in good health and CMV-seronegative.

V usage is TRBV13 and J usage is TRBJ2-5; 7 bases are a match to TRBD1. The CDR3 covers 13 residues. With V trimmed by 5 bases and J by 5 bases, 5 bases remained unmatched. The germline gives CDR1 PRHDT, CDR2 FYEKMQ (reference sequence). CDR3 residues: CASSRGTAETQYF. The CDR3 coding sequence is TGTGCCAGCAGCAGAGGGACAGCGGAGACCCAGTACTTC.

The rearrangement uses TRBV27 and TRBJ2-7; TRBD1 might be the D (6 bases). From germline, CDR1 is MNHEY and CDR2 SMNVEV (reference sequence). Trimming took off 3 bases at V and 3 bases at J, with 9 bases between the two ends. The CDR3 has 13 residues. The DNA for the CDR3 is TGTGCCAGCAGTTTGAGACAGGACTACGAGCAGTACTTC. It yields the protein CASSLRQDYEQYF.

The chain couples TRBV15 to TRBJ2-1, with TRBD1 as a possible D gene (6 bases). V dropped 3 bases and J dropped 6 bases, with 18 bases sitting between them. The CDR3 consists of 16 residues. Germline-derived CDR1 and CDR2 are LNHNV and YYDKDF (reference sequence). CDR3 DNA: TGTGCCACCAGCAGCTATTCCCGCCAGGGGACCAATGAGCAGTTCTTC. This translates into CATSSYSRQGTNEQFF.

V and J are TRBV4-1 and TRBJ2-4; perhaps TRBD1 as D (6 bases). Trimming took off 1 base at V and 1 base at J, with 11 bases between the two ends. CDR3 length: 16 residues. Looked up from germline, CDR1 is MGHRA and CDR2 is YSYEKL. CDR3 residues: CASSQGNGQAKNIQYF. The CDR3, as DNA: TGCGCCAGCAGCCAAGGTAATGGACAGGCCAAAAACATTCAGTACTTC.

This chain links TRBV5-1 with TRBJ2-1; 9 bases fit TRBD1. V gave up 0 bases and J gave up 8 bases; unmatched junction bases: 3. The CDR3 spans 14 residues. CDR1 and CDR2 (germline): SGHRS, YFSETQ. The chain's CDR3 is CASSLGTGEYEQFF. DNA of the CDR3: TGCGCCAGCAGCTTGGGGACAGGGGAGTATGAGCAGTTCTTC.

The chain combines TRBV11-3 with TRBJ2-2; the D is unclear. Per the germline V gene, CDR1 is SGHNT and CDR2 is YENEEA. The CDR3 extends over 12 amino acids. V lost 5 bases and J 3 bases, leaving 4 bases between the germline ends. CDR3 sequence reads: CASSPYTGELFF. DNA for the CDR3: TGTGCCAGCAGCCCATACACCGGGGAGCTGTTTTTT.

The V gene is TRBV10-3, the J gene TRBJ2-7; D is unresolved. This CDR3 has 16 amino acids. Between the trimmed V and J ends, which lost 0 bases and 2 bases, there was a span of 14 bases. Germline V lookup: CDR1 ENHRY, CDR2 SYGVKD. CDR3 protein: CAISESMAGETYEQYF. In DNA, the CDR3 is TGTGCCATCAGTGAGTCAATGGCAGGCGAAACCTACGAGCAGTACTTC.

This chain links TRBV15 with TRBJ1-4; D gene uncertain. The CDR3 runs to 17 residues. V was cut by 2 bases and J by 5 bases, with 18 bases left in between. Germline V CDR1 and CDR2: LNHNV, YYDKDF (reference sequence). The CDR3 loop is CATSRHYFGEINEKLFF. CDR3 in DNA: TGTGCCACCAGCAGACATTATTTCGGGGAAATCAATGAAAAACTGTTTTTT. The variable domain in full, completed from reference TRBV15 and TRBJ1-4, reads DAMVIQNPRYQVTQFGKPVTLSCSQTLNHNVMYWYQQKSSQAPKLLFHYYDKDFNNEADTPDNFQSRRPNTSFCFLDIRSPGLGDTAMYLCATSRHYFGEINEKLFFGSGTQLSVL.

This CDR3 is CASSEGAGDVNEQFF. CDR3 coding DNA: TGCGCCAGCAGTGAGGGAGCGGGAGACGTCAATGAGCAGTTCTTC. The chain carries TRBV10-1 and TRBJ2-1; 8 bases are a match to TRBD2. The CDR3 is 15 residues long. V shed 2 bases and J 6 bases; nucleotides not matched to a gene: 6. Germline CDR1 reads WNHNN; CDR2 reads SYGVQD (reference sequence).

The gene calls are TRBV5-1 and TRBJ2-3; D not resolved. Between the trimmed V and J ends, which lost 3 bases and 4 bases, there was a span of 12 bases. The CDR3 is 14 residues long. Germline-derived CDR1 and CDR2 are SGHRS and YFSETQ. The chain's CDR3 is CASSSLTLADTQYF. CDR3 nucleotides: TGCGCCAGCAGCTCCCTAACTCTAGCAGATACGCAGTATTTT.

The J gene is TRBJ1-1, the V gene TRBV10-3, with 8 bases matching TRBD1. CDR3 length: 15 residues. V lost 8 bases to trimming and J lost 0 bases; unmatched junction nucleotides: 8. In germline, CDR1 is ENHRY, CDR2 SYGVKD. CDR3 sequence (DNA): TGTGCCATCGGGGTGGGCAGGGGGCTGAACACTGAAGCTTTCTTT. Protein product: CAIGVGRGLNTEAFF.

The V gene is TRBV5-4, the J gene TRBJ1-1, with a tentative D call TRBD1 (5 bases). CDR3 length: 13 residues. V lost 4 bases to trimming and J lost 3 bases, with 10 bases between them. The germline gives CDR1 SGHNT, CDR2 YYREEE (reference sequence). This CDR3 is CASSVDSYTEAFF. CDR3 DNA: TGTGCCAGCAGCGTAGACAGTTACACTGAAGCTTTCTTT.

The genes are TRBV7-3 and TRBJ2-5; D remains ambiguous. The CDR3 runs to 14 residues. Germline CDR1 is SGHTA and CDR2 is FQGTGA. Deletions cut 1 base from V and 2 bases from J, with 8 bases between. CDR3 sequence (DNA): TGTGCCAGCAGCTTAAGGGCAGCTCAAGAGACCCAGTACTTC. Translating gives CASSLRAAQETQYF. Full variable domain (remainder filled in from reference TRBV7-3 and TRBJ2-5): GAGVSQTPSNKVTEKGKYVELRCDPISGHTALYWYRQSLGQGPEFLIYFQGTGAADDSGLPNDRFFAVRPEGSVSTLKIQRTERGDSAVYLCASSLRAAQETQYFGPGTRLLVL.

V is TRBV4-2 and J is TRBJ1-1; D call uncertain. CDR3 length equals 15 residues. The V gene lost 0 bases and the J gene lost 0 bases, with 8 bases spanning the gap. Germline V gene data show CDR1 as LGHNA and CDR2 as YNFKEQ. The CDR3 sequence: CASSQDQQMNTEAFF. CDR3 DNA sequence: TGTGCCAGCAGCCAAGATCAACAGATGAACACTGAAGCTTTCTTT.

J is TRBJ2-7 and V is TRBV6-1; perhaps TRBD2 as D (7 bases). The CDR3 totals 15 residues. Trimming shortened V by 6 bases and J by 2 bases, and 17 bases separated the two germline ends. Per germline, CDR1 MNHNS and CDR2 SASEGT. This CDR3 is CASRRRGEGTYEQYF. CDR3 DNA sequence: TGTGCCAGCAGAAGAAGGGGGGAGGGGACCTACGAGCAGTACTTC.

The chain carries TRBV9 and TRBJ2-1, with 16 bases lining up with TRBD2. V gave up 3 bases and J gave up 12 bases; unmatched junction bases: 18. The CDR3 runs 19 residues. Germline CDR1 reads SGDLS; CDR2 reads YYNGEE. The CDR3 reads CASSEQGLAGGPGKDRQFF. CDR3 coding DNA: TGTGCCAGCAGCGAACAGGGACTAGCGGGAGGGCCGGGTAAGGATCGGCAGTTCTTC.

The J gene is TRBJ1-2, the V gene TRBV7-8, with D hard to call. The germline V gene encodes CDR1 SGHVS and CDR2 FQNEAQ. Deletions cut 1 base from V and 2 bases from J, with 5 bases between. CDR3 length: 13 residues. The CDR3 region is CASSLDQNYGYTF. CDR3 bases: TGTGCCAGCAGCTTAGACCAGAACTATGGCTACACCTTC.

The V gene is TRBV6-1, the J gene TRBJ1-5, with D unresolved. CDR1 is MNHNS, CDR2 SASEGT, per germline. There are 15 residues in the CDR3. With 3 bases removed from V and 6 bases from J, the gap between germline ends came to 15 bases. CDR3 in DNA: TGTGCCAGCAGTGAGGAGGGCGCGGATAGTCAGCCCCAGCATTTT. It codes for CASSEEGADSQPQHF.

CDR3 residues: CASSVTPEGKRYNEQFF. The DNA for the CDR3 is TGTGCCAGCAGCGTTACCCCGGAGGGAAAAAGGTACAATGAGCAGTTCTTC. This sequence joins TRBV9 and TRBJ2-1; tentative D call: TRBD2 (6 bases). Germline V CDR1 and CDR2: SGDLS, YYNGEE. V was pared by 2 bases and J by 4 bases, with 19 bases between. The CDR3 is made up of 17 amino acids.

The rearrangement links TRBV6-6 to TRBJ2-5; TRBD1 matches 7 bases. Germline values: CDR1 MNHNY, CDR2 SVGAGI (reference sequence). The CDR3 runs 13 residues. V was pared by 6 bases and J by 0 bases, with 1 base of the junction left unmatched. DNA for the CDR3: TGTGCCAGCAGGGGACAGCACCAAGAGACCCAGTACTTC. It codes for CASRGQHQETQYF.

CDR3 residues: CASSQDGGSNYGYTF. The CDR3 coding sequence is TGCGCCAGCAGCCAAGACGGGGGGTCTAACTATGGCTACACCTTC. V usage is TRBV4-3 and J usage is TRBJ1-2; a weak D match, TRBD1 (5 bases). Looked up from germline, CDR1 is LGHNA and CDR2 is YSLEER. The CDR3 covers 15 residues. V was clipped by 0 bases and J by 0 bases, with 8 bases between them.

The chain links TRBV18 to TRBJ2-5; the D gene is possibly TRBD1 (6 bases). Germline CDR1 is KGHSH and CDR2 is LQKENI. Trimming stripped 4 bases from V and 2 bases from J, with 11 bases between. CDR3 length: 14 amino acids. The CDR3 here is CASSRAGTQETQYF. DNA of the CDR3: TGTGCCAGCTCACGGGCAGGGACACAAGAGACCCAGTACTTC.

The rearrangement joins TRBV27 to TRBJ2-5; perhaps TRBD2 as D (6 bases). The end of the DNA aligns better with TRBJ2-7, so the J call may be wrong. This CDR3 contains 14 residues. Per the germline V gene, CDR1 is MNHEY and CDR2 is SMNVEV (reference sequence). The CDR3 DNA is TGTGCCAGCAGTTTCATCGGGGGATCCTACGAGCAGTACTTC. Translated: CASSFIGGSYEQYF.

The chain carries TRBV2 and TRBJ1-1; TRBD1 matches 8 bases. V lost 6 bases, J lost 0 bases, and 6 bases stayed unmatched. Looked up from germline, CDR1 is SNHLY and CDR2 is FYNNEI. The CDR3 has 15 residues. As DNA, the CDR3 is TGTGCCAGCAGCCAAGACAGGGGTATGAACACTGAAGCTTTCTTT. Its translation: CASSQDRGMNTEAFF.

This chain links TRBV5-4 with TRBJ2-3, with TRBD2 matching over 8 bases. This CDR3 has 15 residues. Trimming cost V 5 bases and J 6 bases; bases outside gene matches: 11. Germline lookup yields CDR1 SGHNT and CDR2 YYREEE (reference sequence). CDR3 region: CASRPGTRSGDTQYF. CDR3 coding DNA: TGTGCCAGCAGGCCCGGGACTAGAAGTGGTGATACGCAGTATTTT.

The chain joins TRBV12-5 to TRBJ2-1, with D perhaps TRBD1 (7 bases). Trimming stripped 3 bases from V and 6 bases from J, with 12 bases between. The CDR3 covers 14 residues. The germline V gene has CDR1 LGHNT and CDR2 FRNRAP. The CDR3 nucleotides read TGTGCTAGTGGTTTCCCAGGGGGGTCCAATGAGCAGTTCTTC. This sequence encodes CASGFPGGSNEQFF. The complete variable domain, with remaining parts taken from reference TRBV12-5 and TRBJ2-1, reads DARVTQTPRHKVTEMGQEVTMRCQPILGHNTVFWYRQTMMQGLELLAYFRNRAPLDDSGMPKDRFSAEMPDATLATLKIQPSEPRDSAVYFCASGFPGGSNEQFFGPGTRLTVL.